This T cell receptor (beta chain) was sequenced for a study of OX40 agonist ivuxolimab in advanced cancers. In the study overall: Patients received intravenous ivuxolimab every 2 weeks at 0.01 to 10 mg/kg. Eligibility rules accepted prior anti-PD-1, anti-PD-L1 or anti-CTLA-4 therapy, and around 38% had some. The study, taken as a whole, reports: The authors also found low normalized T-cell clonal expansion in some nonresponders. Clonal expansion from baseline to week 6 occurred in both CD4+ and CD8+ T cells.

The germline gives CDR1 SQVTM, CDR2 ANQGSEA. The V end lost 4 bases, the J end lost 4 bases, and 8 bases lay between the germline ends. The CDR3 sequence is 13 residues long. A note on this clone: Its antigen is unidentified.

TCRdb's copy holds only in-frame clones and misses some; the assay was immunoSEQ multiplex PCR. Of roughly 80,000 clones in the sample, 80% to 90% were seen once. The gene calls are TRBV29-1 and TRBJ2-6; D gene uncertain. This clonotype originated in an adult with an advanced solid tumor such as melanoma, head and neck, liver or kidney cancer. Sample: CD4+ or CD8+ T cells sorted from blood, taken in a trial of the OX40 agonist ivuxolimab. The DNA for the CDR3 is TGCAGCGTTGGACCCGGGGGGGCCAACGTCCTGACTTTC. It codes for CSVGPGGANVLTF.